This T cell receptor beta chain was captured in a study of T cell responses to AZD1222 COVID-19 vaccine. Points on this clone: Its antigen is not known.

Study conclusions and caveats: Clonal diversity was possibly underestimated; the donors were predominantly white British and more often female. Targets within unmutated variant regions were reportedly found for nearly half of spike-specific TCRs.

Germline V gives CDR1 MNHNS, CDR2 SASEGT. The V end lost 0 bases, the J end lost 6 bases, and 12 bases lay between the germline ends. The CDR3 is made up of 15 amino acids. The table came from immunoSEQ multiplex PCR; TCRdb's copy has only in-frame clones and leaves some out. This table holds 100,000 or so clones, 85% to 90% found once. This chain connects TRBV6-1 to TRBJ1-5; D not certain. This specimen was peripheral blood, taken on day 0 of AZD1222 vaccination. This clonotype originated in an adult in good health. The CDR3: CASSEALTPIQPQHF. The CDR3 region has the DNA TGTGCCAGCAGTGAAGCTTTGACACCGATTCAGCCCCAGCATTTT.